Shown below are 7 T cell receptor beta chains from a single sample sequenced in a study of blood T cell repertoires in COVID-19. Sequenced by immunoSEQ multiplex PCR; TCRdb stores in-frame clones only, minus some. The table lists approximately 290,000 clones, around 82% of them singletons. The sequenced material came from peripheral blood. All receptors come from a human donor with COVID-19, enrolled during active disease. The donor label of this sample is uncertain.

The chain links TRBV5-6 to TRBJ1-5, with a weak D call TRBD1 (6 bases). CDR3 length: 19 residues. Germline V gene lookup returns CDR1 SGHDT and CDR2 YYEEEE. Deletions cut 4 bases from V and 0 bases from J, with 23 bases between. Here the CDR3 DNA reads TGTGCCAGCAGCATAGGTTGGACAGCCGATTTATATAGCAATCAGCCCCAGCATTTT. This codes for CASSIGWTADLYSNQPQHF.

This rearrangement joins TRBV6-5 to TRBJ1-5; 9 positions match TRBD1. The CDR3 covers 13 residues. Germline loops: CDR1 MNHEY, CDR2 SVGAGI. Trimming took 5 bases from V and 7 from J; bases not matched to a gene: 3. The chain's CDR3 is CASSTGGIQPQHF. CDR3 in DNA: TGTGCCAGCAGTACAGGGGGCATCCAGCCCCAGCATTTT.

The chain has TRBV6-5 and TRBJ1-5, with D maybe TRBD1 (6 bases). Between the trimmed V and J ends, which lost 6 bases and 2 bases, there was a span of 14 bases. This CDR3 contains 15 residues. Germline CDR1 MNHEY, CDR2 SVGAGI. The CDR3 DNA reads TGTGCCAGCAGAATAACTCCAGGGGGCAATCAGCCCCAGCATTTT. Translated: CASRITPGGNQPQHF.

The CDR3 loop is CASSSGGGSTLYNEQFF. The CDR3, as DNA: TGTGCCAGCAGCTCAGGGGGCGGGAGCACCCTTTACAATGAGCAGTTCTTC. This chain uses TRBV7-3 with TRBJ2-1, with a possible D match to TRBD1 (8 bases). The CDR3 covers 17 residues. Germline assignment: CDR1 SGHTA and CDR2 FQGTGA. The V and J ends lost 4 bases and 4 bases respectively, with 20 bases between them.

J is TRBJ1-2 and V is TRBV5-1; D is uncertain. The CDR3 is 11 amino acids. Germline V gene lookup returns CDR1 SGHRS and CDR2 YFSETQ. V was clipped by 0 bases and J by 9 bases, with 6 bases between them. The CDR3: CASSLVGSYTF. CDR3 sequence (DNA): TGCGCCAGCAGCTTGGTCGGGAGCTACACCTTC.

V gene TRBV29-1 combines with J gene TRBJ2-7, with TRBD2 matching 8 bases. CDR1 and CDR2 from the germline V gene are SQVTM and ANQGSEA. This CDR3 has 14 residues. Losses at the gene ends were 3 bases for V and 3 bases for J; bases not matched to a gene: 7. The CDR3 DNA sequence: TGCAGCGTTGAGGAGGGACTAGGGGGCTACGAGCAGTACTTC. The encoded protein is CSVEEGLGGYEQYF.

The CDR3 reads CASSTTVHTEAFF. In DNA form, the CDR3 reads TGTGCCAGTAGCACAACAGTTCACACTGAAGCTTTCTTT. V gene TRBV19 combines with J gene TRBJ1-1, with D unclear. The germline V gene has CDR1 LNHDA and CDR2 SQIVND (reference sequence). This CDR3 region has 13 residues. Trimming removed 6 bases from V and 3 bases from J, with 11 bases in between.